One sample yielded the 7 T cell receptor beta chains listed below, sequenced in a study of control samples from healthy donors and cancer patients (dated by TCRdb to about 2020). Preparation of the library involved the immunoSEQ multiplex PCR assay. The source is immuneACCESS, and TCRdb retained only in-frame sequences with V and J called. Part of the clones is not carried over; for the studies checked, unresolved V genes explain less than half of this, and the remainder is unexplained. For this sample the table gives around 130,000 clones, of which approximately 91% were detected only once. The biggest ten clones account for more than 2.5% of the sample. The sequenced sample was blood. The origin of the receptors is a man aged 45-60 years in good health.

This clone occurred a few times. The V gene is TRBV7-8, the J gene TRBJ2-6, with D tentatively TRBD1 (6 bases). Trimming shortened V by 5 bases and J by 4 bases, and 12 bases separated the two germline ends. CDR3 length equals 15 residues. Per the germline V gene, CDR1 is SGHVS and CDR2 is FQNEAQ. Here the CDR3 reads CASSADSRGANVLTF. The DNA of the CDR3 is TGTGCCAGCAGCGCGGACAGCAGGGGGGCCAACGTCCTGACTTTC.

The V call is TRBV27, the J call TRBJ2-5; TRBD1 matches 7 bases. V lost 5 bases to trimming and J lost 4 bases; unmatched junction nucleotides: 10. Germline lookup yields CDR1 MNHEY and CDR2 SMNVEV (reference sequence). This CDR3 has 15 amino acids. CDR3 coding DNA: TGTGCCAGCAGTCTCTCGACAGGGCAATTAGAGACCCAGTACTTC. This gives the protein CASSLSTGQLETQYF.

This clone was counted only a few times. This chain joins TRBV5-1 and TRBJ1-2; tentative D call: TRBD1 (5 bases). Germline CDR1 reads SGHRS; CDR2 reads YFSETQ. The germline V and J ends were trimmed by 1 base and 7 bases, with 23 bases remaining between them. The length of the CDR3 is 17 residues. The CDR3: CASSLKNGSGLRGGYTF. In nucleotides, the CDR3 is TGCGCCAGCAGCTTGAAAAATGGATCGGGACTCAGAGGTGGCTACACCTTC.

The gene calls are TRBV24-1 and TRBJ2-5; 7 nucleotides agree with TRBD2. Unmatched junction bases numbered 6, after V lost 2 bases and J lost 4 bases. This CDR3 has 15 amino acids. CDR1 KGHDR and CDR2 SFDVKD come from the germline V gene. The CDR3 is CATSDSGGIRETQYF. The CDR3, as DNA: TGTGCCACCAGTGATTCGGGAGGCATTCGAGAGACCCAGTACTTC.

The V call is TRBV2, the J call TRBJ1-5; D gene unclear. The CDR3 covers 13 residues. Germline assignment: CDR1 SNHLY and CDR2 FYNNEI. V lost 6 bases and J 5 bases, leaving 11 bases between the germline ends. CDR3 amino acids: CASRFSTDQPQHF. CDR3 coding DNA: TGTGCCAGCAGATTCTCTACGGATCAGCCCCAGCATTTT.

This clone has a single count. The rearrangement links TRBV7-9 to TRBJ1-6, with 8 bases matching TRBD1. The ends lost 1 base at V and 7 bases at J; junction bases unmatched: 3. The CDR3 has 15 amino acids. Germline-derived CDR1 and CDR2 are SEHNR and FQNEAQ (reference sequence). For the CDR3, the DNA is TGTGCCAGCAGCTTAGTTGGACAGGGCAATTCACCCCTCCACTTT. Its translation: CASSLVGQGNSPLHF.

This clone was observed once. V gene TRBV2 combines with J gene TRBJ1-1, with 10 nucleotides matching TRBD1. Germline lookup yields CDR1 SNHLY and CDR2 FYNNEI. V trimming: 7 bases; J trimming: 11 bases; junction bases outside the gene matches: 19. The CDR3 consists of 16 residues. The CDR3 DNA sequence: TGTGCCAGCATACCCGGGACAGGGGCCTCCAAGAATGGGGCTTTCTTT. It encodes CASIPGTGASKNGAFF. Drawing the rest from reference TRBV2 and TRBJ1-1, the complete variable domain is EPEVTQTPSHQVTQMGQEVILRCVPISNHLYFYWYRQILGQKVEFLVSFYNNEISEKSEIFDDQFSVERPDGSNFTLKIRSTKLEDSAMYFCASIPGTGASKNGAFFGQGTRLTVV.